The 3 T cell receptor beta chains listed next were all sequenced from one sample in a study of blood T cell repertoires in COVID-19. Here immunoSEQ multiplex PCR was the method, and the copy in TCRdb shows in-frame clones only, minus some. The sample has some 200,000 clones, about 90% seen once; the top ten hold 2% to 2.5%. The material sequenced was PBMCs or T cells enriched from blood (not recorded which). These receptors were obtained from a woman under 40 who had recovered from COVID-19.

The chain carries TRBV21-1 and TRBJ2-3; TRBD1, the table's D call, lacks a check against the DNA. TRBV21-1 is a known pseudogene. CDR3 length equals 20 residues. CDR3 DNA sequence: TGTGCCAGCAGCAAAATCGCGCGCGCAACAGTCCAGGGGCCCACAGATACGCAATATTTT. Translation: CASSKIARATVQGPTDTQYF.

J is TRBJ2-5 and V is TRBV19, with 8 nucleotides matching TRBD1. Germline V gives CDR1 LNHDA, CDR2 SQIVND (reference sequence). The CDR3 loop spans 16 amino acids. The junction had 8 bases not matched to a gene; V was cut back by 1 base and J by 4 bases. The CDR3 DNA reads as TGTGCCAGTAGTATAGCCCCAGGGGGCGATGGAGAGACCCAGTACTTC. Translating gives CASSIAPGGDGETQYF. Supplemented by reference TRBV19 and TRBJ2-5, the full variable domain reads DGGITQSPKYLFRKEGQNVTLSCEQNLNHDAMYWYRQDPGQGLRLIYYSQIVNDFQKGDIAEGYSVSREKKESFPLTVTSAQKNPTAFYLCASSIAPGGDGETQYFGPGTRLLVL.

The chain joins TRBV7-9 to TRBJ1-2, with D hard to call. The CDR3 consists of 17 residues. Per germline, CDR1 SEHNR and CDR2 FQNEAQ (reference sequence). V was shortened by 3 bases and J by 0 bases, with 17 bases between the two germline ends. The CDR3 DNA reads TGTGCCAGCAGCTTCCCTCGGGTGTCCCGAGCTAACTATGGCTACACCTTC. It is translated as CASSFPRVSRANYGYTF. The full variable domain, completed using reference TRBV7-9 and TRBJ1-2, is DTGVSQNPRHKITKRGQNVTFRCDPISEHNRLYWYRQTLGQGPEFLTYFQNEAQLEKSRLLSDRFSAERPKGSFSTLEIQRTEQGDSAMYLCASSFPRVSRANYGYTFGSGTRLTVV.